This T cell receptor (beta chain) originates from a study of T cell repertoires in cytomegalovirus infection. Study context: A matching HLA type, together with CMV infection, was signaled by public TCR beta signatures.

Germline-derived CDR1 and CDR2 are SGHDN and FVKESK. V lost 0 bases and J lost 6; bases outside the gene matches: 13. The CDR3 length is 18 residues. Via MiXCR, TCRdb re-called the reads, giving one row per CDR3 protein. The repertoire consists of 200,000 to 300,000 distinct CDR3 sequences, with roughly an eighth occurring once and the leading ten covering about 8.7%. This clonotype was recorded at least ten times. The TCR comes from a human donor in good health (CMV status not recorded). Some clones in this sample may be carry-over from other donors' samples. This rearrangement joins TRBV14 to TRBJ1-2; 10 positions match TRBD1. Sequenced sample: PBMCs. The CDR3 loop is CASSQDHTGQGFRDGYTF. In DNA, the CDR3 is TGTGCCAGCAGCCAAGATCATACGGGACAGGGGTTTCGTGATGGCTACACCTTC.